The source of this T cell receptor beta chain is a study of beta chain features in type 1 diabetes. Comments on this clone: The antigen remains unidentified.

Sampling consisted of one heparinised blood draw per donor, averaging around 120 mL. Markers CD45RO/CCR7/CD25/CD127/CD95/CD27 served to sort CD4+ naive, central memory, regulatory and stem cell-like memory cells. Study conclusions and caveats: Resolution of whether HLA type affects TCRB rearrangement was not achieved here. Compared with healthy donors, patients appeared to share more similar naive, central memory and regulatory TCRB repertoires.

cDNA synthesis used the whole RNA isolate, giving expressed TCRB sequences. Sequenced by immunoSEQ multiplex PCR; TCRdb stores in-frame clones only, minus some. There are 850,000 to 900,000 clones in the sample; 15% to 20% occur only once, and 0.02% to 0.025% lies in the top ten. CDR3 length: 17 amino acids. Germline values: CDR1 SGDLS, CDR2 YYNGEE. V was pared by 0 bases and J by 4 bases, with 20 bases between. The sequenced sample consisted of naive CD4+ T cells from blood. The sequence was obtained from a woman aged 18-29 years in good health. J is TRBJ2-7 and V is TRBV9; possibly TRBD2 for D (5 bases). CDR3 residues: CASSVDPRGSGDYEQYF. The CDR3 DNA reads as TGTGCCAGCAGCGTAGACCCTAGAGGGAGCGGAGATTACGAGCAGTACTTC.